A single sample is the source of the 23 T cell receptor beta chains below, sequenced in a study of molecular identifiers for immune sequencing clone quantification. TCRdb analysed the PCR reads with MiXCR anew, one entry per CDR3 protein. The data contain hundreds of thousands of distinct CDR3 sequences, approximately 24% of them singletons. Material for sequencing was naive CD8+ T cells from blood, with Jurkat cell RNA spiked in. Subset given: FACS-sorted CD8+CD4-CCR7+CD45RA+ naive T cells. These receptors were taken from a human donor in good health. Some libraries in this study had Jurkat cell RNA spiked in.

This sequence joins TRBV19 and TRBJ1-6, with 8 bases lining up with TRBD1. The CDR3 spans 14 residues. V shed 5 bases and J 6 bases; nucleotides not matched to a gene: 3. Germline assignment: CDR1 LNHDA and CDR2 SQIVND (reference sequence). CDR3 nucleotide sequence: TGTGCCAGTAGTTGGACAGGGCTTAATTCACCCCTCCACTTT. This translates into CASSWTGLNSPLHF.

This chain connects TRBV19 to TRBJ1-5; unclear D gene. The CDR3 length is 13 residues. V was shortened by 7 bases and J by 3 bases, with 10 bases between the two germline ends. Germline CDR1 and CDR2: LNHDA and SQIVND (reference sequence). CDR3 nucleotides: TGTGCCAGTACCGGAGGGTTCAATCAGCCCCAGCATTTT. This translates into CASTGGFNQPQHF.

This clonotype was detected a few times. This sequence joins TRBV11-2 and TRBJ2-5; D is perhaps TRBD1 or TRBD2 (5 bases each). V gave up 2 bases and J gave up 5 bases, with 9 bases separating them. The CDR3 loop spans 13 amino acids. Looked up from germline, CDR1 is SGHAT and CDR2 is FQNNGV. CDR3 nucleotide sequence: TGTGCCAGCAGCTTATGGGGACCGGAGACCCAGTACTTC. It codes for CASSLWGPETQYF.

This clonotype was detected once. A much larger clone sits a single nucleotide away, making a read error possible. The chain carries TRBV2 and TRBJ2-3; a possible D gene is TRBD2 (6 bases). With 7 bases removed from V and 6 bases from J, the gap between germline ends came to 17 bases. Germline V gene sequence: CDR1 SNHLY, CDR2 FYNNEI. This CDR3 is 14 amino acids long. The chain's CDR3 is CASTASDTGDTQYF. The CDR3 DNA reads as TGTGCCAGCACGGCTAGCGATACTGGGGATACGCAGTATTTT.

About this clonotype itself: Since a much larger clone is just one base distant, this may be a read error. The CDR3 DNA is TGCGCCAGCAGCCAGGGAGTTACTGGACAGGTTGGAAACACCTTATATTTT. It codes for CASSQGVTGQVGNTLYF. This chain connects TRBV4-3 to TRBJ1-3, with 7 positions matching TRBD1. The CDR3 is made up of 17 amino acids. The germline CDR1 and CDR2 sequences are LGHNA and YSLEER.

This clonotype appeared many times. V usage is TRBV5-1 and J usage is TRBJ1-1, with D hard to call. This CDR3 has 16 amino acids. From germline, CDR1 is SGHRS and CDR2 YFSETQ. The germline V and J ends were trimmed by 6 bases and 1 base, with 19 bases remaining between them. DNA for the CDR3: TGCGCCAGCACCCCCGGAGGGCGGCCCACGAACACTGAAGCTTTCTTT. Its translation: CASTPGGRPTNTEAFF.

V and J are TRBV2 and TRBJ2-7; no clear D gene. The germline V gene encodes CDR1 SNHLY and CDR2 FYNNEI. The CDR3 sequence is 14 residues long. V lost 1 base, J lost 0 bases, and 7 bases lay in between. The CDR3 protein is CASSEDDASYEQYF. The CDR3, as DNA: TGTGCCAGCAGTGAAGACGACGCCTCCTACGAGCAGTACTTC.

This chain links TRBV7-2 with TRBJ2-7; D call uncertain. This CDR3 contains 14 residues. The V gene lost 5 bases and the J gene lost 1 base, with 12 bases spanning the gap. CDR1 is SGHTA, CDR2 FQGNSA, per germline. This CDR3 is CASSIGWGSYEQYF. In DNA, the CDR3 is TGTGCCAGCAGCATCGGCTGGGGATCCTACGAGCAGTACTTC.

This clonotype was seen a few times. This chain links TRBV30 with TRBJ2-3, with 11 bases matching TRBD2. The germline V gene has CDR1 GTSNPN and CDR2 SVGIG (reference sequence). Germline trimming cut 4 bases from V and 0 bases from J; bases unmatched to any gene: 18. The CDR3 runs to 20 residues. CDR3 region: CAWNVPLGSGRVYSTDTQYF. The CDR3 DNA follows: TGTGCCTGGAACGTCCCTTTGGGTAGCGGGAGGGTTTATAGCACAGATACGCAGTATTTT.

The sample holds a few counts of this clonotype. The rearrangement uses TRBV12-3 or TRBV12-4 and TRBJ2-5; D unclear. The V gene lost 8 bases and the J gene lost 4 bases, with 11 bases spanning the gap. This CDR3 comprises 12 residues. The CDR3 loop reads CASVRAGETQYF. As DNA, the CDR3 is TGTGCCAGCGTCCGGGCTGGAGAGACCCAGTACTTC.

This sequence joins TRBV6-5 and TRBJ2-2; either TRBD1 or TRBD2 may supply D (5 bases each). CDR3 length: 13 residues. Trimming took 10 bases from V and 3 from J, leaving 12 bases between them. Germline loops: CDR1 MNHEY, CDR2 SVGAGI. In DNA, the CDR3 is TGTGCCAAACCGGGGCAGCACACCGGGGAGCTGTTTTTT. Its protein product is CAKPGQHTGELFF.

This chain links TRBV14 with TRBJ2-7, with a tentative D call TRBD2 (5 bases). The CDR3 loop spans 15 amino acids. Deletions cut 1 base from V and 5 bases from J, with 15 bases between. CDR1 is SGHDN and CDR2 is FVKESK in the germline V gene. CDR3 amino acids: CASSQVFGVPHEQYF. The CDR3 bases are TGTGCCAGCAGCCAAGTTTTCGGGGTCCCCCACGAGCAGTACTTC.

This clonotype was picked up many times. V gene TRBV11-1 combines with J gene TRBJ2-3, with TRBD2 identical over 7 bases. Germline V gene lookup returns CDR1 SGHAT and CDR2 FQDESV (reference sequence). The CDR3 runs to 16 residues. V trimming: 1 base; J trimming: 0 bases; junction bases outside the gene matches: 4. The CDR3 DNA is TGTGCCAGCAGCTTAGAGGGTAGCGGGAGCACAGATACGCAGTATTTT. Its protein is CASSLEGSGSTDTQYF.

This clonotype occurred many times. This rearrangement joins TRBV7-2 to TRBJ2-7; D gene uncertain. Germline-derived CDR1 and CDR2 are SGHTA and FQGNSA. CDR3 length equals 13 residues. Between the trimmed V and J ends, which lost 1 base and 3 bases, there was a span of 7 bases. This CDR3 reads CASSLGRFYEQYF. DNA for the CDR3: TGTGCCAGCAGCTTAGGAAGGTTCTACGAGCAGTACTTC.

This clonotype was recorded at least ten times. This chain uses TRBV12-3 or TRBV12-4 with TRBJ1-5, with D possibly TRBD1 on 6 matching bases. The ends were cut back, 9 bases at V and 9 bases at J, with 21 bases in the middle. CDR3 length equals 14 residues. CDR3 loop: CARPPGGLGGPQHF. The CDR3 nucleotides are TGTGCCAGACCACCCGGGGGCTTAGGAGGGCCCCAGCATTTT.

With respect to this clonotype: A read error may explain this, as a much larger clone is one base away. The chain joins TRBV7-9 to TRBJ1-6, with D perhaps TRBD1 (5 bases). Germline V gives CDR1 SEHNR, CDR2 FQNEAQ (reference sequence). V was clipped by 5 bases and J by 7 bases, with 15 bases between them. This CDR3 region has 15 residues. CDR3 sequence reads: CASSPVRVSNSPLHF. CDR3 bases: TGTGCCAGCAGCCCAGTCAGGGTTTCGAATTCACCCCTCCACTTT.

The sample holds a few counts of this clonotype. The chain has TRBV5-1 and TRBJ1-2; D call uncertain. Germline loops: CDR1 SGHRS, CDR2 YFSETQ. The V gene lost 6 bases and the J gene lost 8 bases, with 17 bases spanning the gap. The CDR3 loop spans 13 amino acids. The DNA of the CDR3 is TGCGCCAGCAAGGTGGAAGGGTTCCACGGCTACACCTTC. Translating gives CASKVEGFHGYTF.

This clonotype came up many times. J is TRBJ2-1 and V is TRBV20-1, with TRBD2 matching over 9 bases. V dropped 6 bases and J dropped 9; count of bases not matched to a gene: 9. The CDR3 loop spans 13 amino acids. CDR1 DFQATT and CDR2 SNEGSKA come from the germline V gene (reference sequence). The DNA of the CDR3 is TGCAGTGCGAACGGACTAGCGACGGTTGAGCAGTTCTTC. Protein: CSANGLATVEQFF.

This clonotype was counted between two and nine times. The rearrangement links TRBV20-1 to TRBJ2-7, with TRBD1 as a possible D gene (7 bases). Germline CDR1 DFQATT, CDR2 SNEGSKA (reference sequence). The CDR3 has 15 amino acids. Between the trimmed V and J ends, which lost 1 base and 0 bases, there was a span of 13 bases. The CDR3 nucleotides are TGCAGTGCTAGAGGAGCAGGGGGGCCCTCCTACGAGCAGTACTTC. Translation gives CSARGAGGPSYEQYF.

This chain links TRBV7-9 with TRBJ1-6; no reliable D call. The CDR3 is 16 residues long. From germline, CDR1 is SEHNR and CDR2 FQNEAQ (reference sequence). V was shortened by 2 bases and J by 7 bases, with 15 bases between the two germline ends. The CDR3 here is CASSLSFSTNNSPLHF. CDR3 sequence (DNA): TGTGCCAGCAGCTTATCCTTTTCCACGAACAATTCACCCCTCCACTTT.

The chain links TRBV21-1 to TRBJ2-3. TRBV21-1 is termed a pseudogene. The CDR3 loop spans 15 amino acids. This CDR3 reads CASGQQQLGTDTQYF. CDR3 nucleotides: TGTGCCAGCGGCCAGCAACAGCTGGGCACAGATACGCAGTATTTT.

This clonotype was found a few times. This may stem from a read error, because a much larger clone lies one nucleotide away. V and J are TRBV4-3 and TRBJ2-2; D uncertain. CDR3 length equals 13 residues. V dropped 1 base and J dropped 7 bases, with 7 bases sitting between them. Germline V gene sequence: CDR1 LGHNA, CDR2 YSLEER. The CDR3 nucleotides are TGCGCCAGCAGCCAAGTGGGCCGCGGGGAGCTGTTTTTT. It is translated as CASSQVGRGELFF.

This clonotype was seen many times. The chain has TRBV19 and TRBJ2-5, with 9 bases lining up with TRBD1. This CDR3 is built from 15 residues. Germline lookup yields CDR1 LNHDA and CDR2 SQIVND (reference sequence). V trimming: 3 bases; J trimming: 5 bases; junction bases outside the gene matches: 7. CDR3 in DNA: TGTGCCAGTAGTATCGGGACAGGGATGATGGAGACCCAGTACTTC. Translation: CASSIGTGMMETQYF.